These T cell receptor beta chains were read from a single sample in a study of control samples from healthy donors and cancer patients. The table came from immunoSEQ multiplex PCR; TCRdb's copy has only in-frame clones and leaves some out. The sample has about 98,000 clones, roughly 86% seen once. What was sequenced was blood. The receptors were gathered from a man aged 60 to 69 in good health. Both conserved end residues are part of each CDR3. D genes are given only for firm matches. Expanded clones are given a class, and other clones once, few, many or no size at all.

J: TRBJ2-2
V: TRBV10-3
D: TRBD1
size: NA
CDR3: CATGQGGNTGELFF
DNA: TGTGCCACCGGACAGGGCGGGAACACCGGGGAGCTGTTTTTT

J: TRBJ1-1
V: TRBV27
D: NA
size: NA
CDR3: CASSLKSFVNTEAFF
DNA: TGTGCCAGCAGTTTAAAGAGTTTTGTGAACACTGAAGCTTTCTTT

J: TRBJ2-1
V: TRBV27
D: NA
size: NA
CDR3: CASSPGSSYNEQFF
DNA: TGTGCCAGCAGTCCTGGGAGCTCCTACAATGAGCAGTTCTTC

J: TRBJ1-4
V: TRBV19
D: TRBD1
size: NA
CDR3: CASSIGTGRVEKLFF
DNA: TGTGCCAGTAGTATAGGGACAGGAAGGGTTGAAAAACTGTTTTTT

J: TRBJ2-7
V: TRBV7-9
D: TRBD2
size: NA
CDR3: CASRRTSGDYEQYF
DNA: TGTGCCAGCAGACGGACTAGCGGGGACTACGAGCAGTACTTC

J: TRBJ1-6
V: TRBV19
D: NA
size: few
CDR3: CASSRNRVSPLHF
DNA: TGTGCCAGTAGTAGAAACAGGGTTTCACCCCTCCACTTT

J: TRBJ1-5
V: TRBV19
D: TRBD1
size: few
CDR3: CASTPGGARNQPQHF
DNA: TGTGCCAGTACCCCAGGGGGGGCGCGCAATCAGCCCCAGCATTTT

J: TRBJ2-1
V: TRBV19
D: TRBD2
size: NA
CDR3: CASSGTSAYNEQFF
DNA: TGTGCCAGTAGTGGGACTAGCGCTTACAATGAGCAGTTCTTC

J: TRBJ2-1
V: TRBV5-4
D: TRBD1
size: few
CDR3: CASSSGQVQGNEQFF
DNA: TGTGCCAGCAGCTCCGGACAGGTACAGGGCAATGAGCAGTTCTTC

J: TRBJ1-1
V: TRBV2
D: NA
size: NA
CDR3: CASSREGKGAEAFF
DNA: TGTGCCAGCAGTCGCGAGGGAAAGGGGGCTGAAGCTTTCTTT

J: TRBJ2-2
V: TRBV19
D: TRBD1
size: NA
CDR3: CASRNRDRGNTGELFF
DNA: TGTGCCAGTAGAAACCGGGACAGGGGGAACACCGGGGAGCTGTTTTTT

J: TRBJ1-4
V: TRBV27
D: TRBD1
size: NA
CDR3: CASSLSPRQGALEKLFF
DNA: TGTGCCAGCAGTTTATCGCCCCGACAGGGGGCCTTGGAAAAACTGTTTTTT

J: TRBJ2-2
V: TRBV27
D: NA
size: few
CDR3: CASSFGRGTGELFF
DNA: TGTGCCAGCAGTTTCGGGCGGGGAACCGGGGAGCTGTTTTTT

J: TRBJ1-1
V: TRBV7-2
D: NA
size: NA
CDR3: CASSLVGVAEAFF
DNA: TGTGCCAGCAGCTTAGTGGGGGTCGCTGAAGCTTTCTTT

J: TRBJ1-3
V: TRBV2
D: NA
size: NA
CDR3: CASSREGPRSGTGNTIYF
DNA: TGTGCCAGCAGTAGGGAGGGGCCCAGATCTGGAACTGGAAACACCATATATTTT

J: TRBJ2-6
V: TRBV5-6
D: TRBD2
size: NA
CDR3: CASSPGLAGDSGANVLTF
DNA: TGTGCCAGCAGCCCAGGACTAGCGGGAGACTCTGGGGCCAACGTCCTGACTTTC

J: TRBJ1-6
V: TRBV2
D: TRBD1
size: few
CDR3: CASSEDRGGSPLHF
DNA: TGTGCCAGCAGCGAGGACAGGGGTGGCTCACCCCTCCACTTT

J: TRBJ1-1
V: TRBV4-1
D: NA
size: NA
CDR3: CASSPPKANTEAFF
DNA: TGCGCCAGCAGCCCCCCCAAGGCGAACACTGAAGCTTTCTTT

J: TRBJ1-1
V: TRBV5-1
D: NA
size: NA
CDR3: CASSSVVNTEAFF
DNA: TGCGCCAGCAGCTCGGTAGTGAACACTGAAGCTTTCTTT

J: TRBJ1-6
V: TRBV7-8
D: NA
size: NA
CDR3: CASSLVRHRNELNSPLHF
DNA: TGTGCCAGCAGCTTAGTCCGACATCGGAACGAGCTTAATTCACCCCTCCACTTT

J: TRBJ1-5
V: TRBV6-6
D: TRBD1
size: NA
CDR3: CASSYLPGQGRQPQHF
DNA: TGTGCCAGCAGTTATCTCCCCGGACAGGGGAGACAGCCCCAGCATTTT

J: TRBJ2-3
V: TRBV4-1
D: NA
size: NA
CDR3: CASSQPVPQKGGDTQYF
DNA: TGCGCCAGCAGCCAACCGGTCCCTCAGAAGGGAGGAGATACGCAGTATTTT

J: TRBJ2-5
V: TRBV10-1
D: NA
size: once
CDR3: CASSDAPDQETQYF
DNA: TGCGCCAGCAGTGATGCGCCAGACCAAGAGACCCAGTACTTC

J: TRBJ2-1
V: TRBV11-3
D: TRBD2
size: NA
CDR3: CASSSLSSGRVNEQFF
DNA: TGTGCCAGCAGCTCCCTGTCCAGCGGGAGGGTTAATGAGCAGTTCTTC

J: TRBJ2-1
V: TRBV5-6
D: NA
size: NA
CDR3: CASSLRGSSYNEQFF
DNA: TGTGCCAGCAGCTTGCGGGGGAGCTCCTACAATGAGCAGTTCTTC

J: TRBJ2-3
V: TRBV5-1
D: TRBD2
size: NA
CDR3: CASSLQRAASGRGTDTQYF
DNA: TGCGCCAGCAGCCTCCAGAGGGCGGCTAGCGGGAGAGGCACAGATACGCAGTATTTT

J: TRBJ2-1
V: TRBV11-2
D: TRBD2
size: NA
CDR3: CASSSGLAGGPGNEQFF
DNA: TGTGCCAGCAGCTCCGGACTAGCGGGGGGGCCCGGCAATGAGCAGTTCTTC

J: TRBJ1-1
V: TRBV28
D: TRBD1
size: NA
CDR3: CASSSPTGRGGFAFF
DNA: TGTGCCAGCAGTTCACCGACAGGGAGGGGGGGTTTTGCTTTCTTT

J: TRBJ1-2
V: TRBV11-2
D: TRBD1
size: few
CDR3: CASSLPGGGDGTF
DNA: TGTGCCAGCAGTTTACCAGGGGGCGGGGACGGAACCTTC

J: TRBJ2-3
V: TRBV7-3
D: TRBD1
size: NA
CDR3: CASSSTGASTDTQYF
DNA: TGTGCCAGCAGCTCTACAGGGGCCAGTACAGATACGCAGTATTTT

J: TRBJ1-2
V: TRBV6-6
D: NA
size: NA
CDR3: CASSTGDYGYTF
DNA: TGTGCCAGCAGCACCGGGGACTATGGCTACACCTTC

J: TRBJ1-2
V: TRBV7-9
D: NA
size: NA
CDR3: CASSIGSSGYTF
DNA: TGTGCCAGCAGCATTGGATCCAGTGGCTACACCTTC

J: TRBJ2-7
V: TRBV3-1/TRBV3-2
D: NA
size: few
CDR3: CASSQKGTDSYEQYF
DNA: TGTGCCAGCAGCCAAAAGGGGACGGACTCCTACGAGCAGTACTTC

J: TRBJ2-6
V: TRBV30
D: NA
size: NA
CDR3: CAWSRPRFGANVLTF
DNA: TGTGCCTGGAGTCGTCCCCGGTTTGGGGCCAACGTCCTGACTTTC

J: TRBJ2-1
V: TRBV2
D: NA
size: NA
CDR3: CASSDEATLMLGQFF
DNA: TGTGCCAGCAGTGATGAGGCCACTCTCATGCTTGGGCAGTTCTTC

J: TRBJ1-1
V: TRBV7-2
D: NA
size: few
CDR3: CASSLGRNTEAFF
DNA: TGTGCCAGCAGCTTAGGAAGGAACACTGAAGCTTTCTTT

J: TRBJ1-2
V: TRBV19
D: NA
size: NA
CDR3: CASSIDWGANGYTF
DNA: TGTGCCAGTAGTATAGATTGGGGAGCAAATGGCTACACCTTC

J: TRBJ1-6
V: TRBV14
D: NA
size: NA
CDR3: CASSQRGFNSPLHF
DNA: TGTGCCAGCAGCCAGCGCGGGTTTAATTCACCCCTCCACTTT

J: TRBJ2-1
V: TRBV27
D: TRBD2
size: NA
CDR3: CASSSTPTILRGSNEQFF
DNA: TGTGCCAGCAGTTCAACTCCCACGATCTTGCGGGGGTCAAATGAGCAGTTCTTC

J: TRBJ2-3
V: TRBV9
D: NA
size: once
CDR3: CASSTMTERGDTQYF
DNA: TGTGCCAGCAGCACAATGACCGAGAGGGGAGATACGCAGTATTTT

J: TRBJ2-5
V: TRBV5-5
D: NA
size: NA
CDR3: CASSFGDKLQETQYF
DNA: TGTGCCAGCAGCTTCGGGGACAAACTTCAAGAGACCCAGTACTTC

J: TRBJ1-4
V: TRBV28
D: NA
size: NA
CDR3: CASSTQSPDKLFF
DNA: TGTGCCAGCAGTACGCAGAGCCCCGACAAACTGTTTTTT

J: TRBJ1-1
V: TRBV12-3/TRBV12-4
D: NA
size: NA
CDR3: CASSWGRNTEAFF
DNA: TGTGCCAGCAGCTGGGGGAGGAACACTGAAGCTTTCTTT

J: TRBJ2-3
V: TRBV3-1/TRBV3-2
D: TRBD2
size: NA
CDR3: CASSPIAGSPTDTQYF
DNA: TGTGCCAGCAGCCCTATAGCGGGGTCCCCCACAGATACGCAGTATTTT

J: TRBJ1-5
V: TRBV25-1
D: TRBD1
size: NA
CDR3: CASSAPARGLQPQHF
DNA: TGTGCCAGCAGCGCCCCCGCCAGGGGGCTTCAGCCCCAGCATTTT

J: TRBJ2-7
V: TRBV6-6
D: NA
size: NA
CDR3: CASSYSTDEYF
DNA: TGTGCCAGCAGTTACTCGACGGACGAGTACTTC

J: TRBJ2-7
V: TRBV4-2
D: NA
size: few
CDR3: CASSQEPTGHHYEQYF
DNA: TGTGCCAGCAGCCAAGAACCTACGGGACACCACTACGAGCAGTACTTC

J: TRBJ2-7
V: TRBV24-1
D: TRBD2
size: NA
CDR3: CATSDPASGPYEQYF
DNA: TGTGCCACCAGTGATCCCGCTAGCGGCCCCTACGAGCAGTACTTC

J: TRBJ2-3
V: TRBV5-1
D: TRBD2
size: NA
CDR3: CASSPERGGPTDTQYF
DNA: TGCGCCAGCAGTCCCGAGCGGGGGGGCCCTACAGATACGCAGTATTTT

J: TRBJ2-2
V: TRBV15
D: NA
size: few
CDR3: CATSRPVLTGDTGELFF
DNA: TGTGCCACCAGCAGACCTGTGCTTACCGGGGACACCGGGGAGCTGTTTTTT

J: TRBJ1-6
V: TRBV6-1
D: NA
size: NA
CDR3: CASSENPGYNSPLHF
DNA: TGTGCCAGCAGTGAAAACCCAGGGTATAATTCACCCCTCCACTTT